This T cell receptor (beta chain) was profiled in a study of shared clonotypes between healthy human individuals (dated by TCRdb to between 2020 and 2021). About the full investigation: The cohort included a few men and two women between 18 and 49 years of age. For each donor, three plates each were used for CD4 naive and CD4 memory, two plates were used for CD8 naive, and one plate was used for CD8 memory. Blood TCR repertoires of five healthy adults were deeply sequenced to estimate repertoire size and the extent of clonotype sharing between individuals. To increase sequencing depth and limit assay-specific biases, TCR repertoire library preparation and sequencing were carried out by different laboratories using diverse techniques. Each donor's leukapheresis produced roughly between roughly 0.85 and 10 billion PBMCs.

TCR CDR3 regions were amplified from genomic DNA by multiplex PCR using the deep immunoSEQ assay. Genomic DNA extracted from each cell subset was distributed evenly over all wells of several immunoSEQ 96-well plates, and each plate served as one replicate. For sorted subsets, approximately 190 ng of genomic DNA, equivalent to some 30,000 T cell genomes, went into each replicate PCR. Purified libraries were quantified with a Qubit 3.0 fluorometer, sized on a Bioanalyzer 2100, and re-quantified with the KAPA Library Quantification kit. Every immunoSEQ 96-well plate was sequenced on a dedicated single-read 150-cycle Illumina NextSeq 550 flow cell. Per the authors' processing: Because the immunoSEQ output held only junctional sequences and lacked quality scores, the filtering could not match the filtering applied to full-length reads. Sequences were annotated with PyIR, a Python wrapper for IgBLAST v1.9, using IMGT germline references to assign V/J genes and CDR3. Reads with weak V/J assignments (E-value above 1e-6), missing CDR3, stop codons, out-of-frame junctions, or ambiguous translated residues were removed. V3J clonotypes were defined by identical inferred V gene, J gene, and CDR3 amino acid sequence. The percentage overlap between two repertoires was calculated by dividing the number of shared unique clonotypes by the size of the smaller repertoire. Three approaches were used to assess repertoire richness: RTK rarefaction, the Chao1 estimator, and Recon v2.1 estimates of unobserved clonotypes. Generation probabilities for all TCRbeta clonotypes obtained by the gDNA method from a handful of donors were computed using OLGA. TCRdb took over this immuneACCESS table, retaining in-frame rearrangements with V and J assigned. Such tables are incomplete; in checked studies, under half of the missing clones stem from an unresolved V gene, and the remainder is unexplained. V and J calls and clone size are those listed in that table; D and trimming were worked out from the DNA. The sample table lists about 1.4 million clones, around 97% of them with a count of one. Over 1% of the sample is in the top ten clones.

Donors were healthy HIV-negative adults with no recently reported acute infections or vaccinations. Every donor was a Caucasian adult residing in Nashville, Tennessee, USA. CD4+ T cells were enriched through magnetic negative selection, after which naive cells were positively selected on CD45RA and the remaining negative fraction served as the memory subset. Blood was collected by leukapheresis, and PBMCs were isolated by Ficoll-Histopaque density gradient centrifugation and then cryopreserved in liquid nitrogen vapor phase. Analytical flow cytometry was used to check the purity and quantity of every magnetically sorted T cell population. Genomic DNA was isolated from each sorted fraction and quantified by UV absorbance on a Nanodrop 2000c. Worth noting for this clone: Its antigen is unknown. Within one base of it there is no much larger clone, and no base qualities were kept.

The CDR3 runs 18 amino acids, cysteine and phenylalanine included. The retained sequence is limited to the CDR3, 54 bases, with the frame set at the first base. From the germline V gene (reference sequence), CDR1 is SGHNT and CDR2 is YYREEE. From V the trimming removes 0 bases and from J it removes 3 bases, while the gene matches leave 10 bases of the junction unaccounted for. The research as a whole found: Naive subsets generally had larger estimated clonotype richness than memory subsets did. Sharing across several donors was observed for approximately 5% of naive CD4, 3.5% of naive CD8, roughly 2.4% of memory CD4, and approximately 0.41% of memory CD8 clonotypes. Clonotypes shared by all four sorted-subset donors showed higher generation probabilities than non-shared clonotypes. Rarefaction of sorted-subset datasets indicated incomplete sequencing despite the large sequencing depth. The small number of donors limited the genetic and exposure-history diversity represented. Pairwise subsampling led to the expectation that sequencing depth would affect the degree of clonotype sharing among donors. Sampling was limited to blood, and TCR repertoires in tissue likely differ from TCR repertoires in blood.

In this chain, TRBV5-4 is recombined with TRBJ2-3, and 10 junctional nucleotides match TRBD2. This clonotype originated in a man aged 30 to 45 in good health. The sequencing sample was made of naive CD4+ T cells sorted from blood. This sample's cell subset or site label indicates: CD45RA+ positively selected. In nucleotide form, the sequence is TGTGCCAGCAGCTTGGCTCCTAGCGGGAGAACTACGACAGATACGCAGTATTTT. It codes for CASSLAPSGRTTTDTQYF.